This T cell receptor beta chain is from a study of shared clonotypes between healthy human individuals. It was across several immunoSEQ plates that each subset's genomic DNA was evenly split. Libraries were prepared by immunoSEQ multiplex PCR; TCRdb keeps only in-frame clonotypes and omits some of them. The sample carries 950,000 to 1,200,000 clones, approximately 75% recorded once. Each sample came from a Caucasian adult donor living in Nashville, Tennessee. What was sequenced was memory CD4+ T cells from PBMCs. Noted subset: CD45RA-negative fraction. The clonotype originates from a man aged 18-30 years in good health. Some clones in this sample may be carry-over from other donors' samples.

CDR3 in amino acids: CAKTQGAPDRQETQYF. The DNA for the CDR3 is TGTGCCAAAACACAGGGGGCTCCGGACCGCCAAGAGACCCAGTACTTC. The chain is built from TRBV6-4 and TRBJ2-5, with TRBD1 matching over 9 bases. J gave up 1 base and V 10 bases, and 13 bases lay outside the gene matches. Germline V gene lookup returns CDR1 MRHNA and CDR2 SNTAGT. This CDR3 has 16 amino acids.